The 15 T cell receptor beta chains below all came from one sample that was sequenced in a study of shared clonotypes between healthy human individuals (dated by TCRdb to 2020 to 2022). CD8 naive samples were obtained by positive selection for CCR7 among CD45RO-negative cells, yielding a CD45RA+CCR7+ population from which TemRA cells were excluded. The library was made by the immunoSEQ multiplex PCR assay. In its TCRdb copy, this immuneACCESS table keeps in-frame sequences only and misses some clones. Where compared with another copy, unresolved V genes explain less than half of these, and the others have no known cause. The sample table contains around 1.9 million clones; only one count was recorded for just over 90% of them. Clones ranked in the top ten supply 1.5% to 2% of the sample. Input material: naive CD8+ T cells from PBMCs. The sample's cell subset or site label, in plain terms: CD45RA+CCR7+. The receptors come from a man aged 18 to 29 in good health. Some clones in this sample may be carry-over from other donors' samples.

As regards this clone: Other DNA sequences in the same sample also yield this CDR3. The genes are TRBV28 and TRBJ1-2; D is ambiguous. The V end lost 2 bases, the J end lost 6 bases, and 10 bases lay between the germline ends. Germline assignment: CDR1 MDHEN and CDR2 SYDVKM. This CDR3 is 13 amino acids long. The CDR3 nucleotides read TGTGCCAGCAGTTTAACGGGAGAGGATGGCTACACCTTC. It is translated as CASSLTGEDGYTF.

This chain links TRBV7-9 with TRBJ2-7; D might be TRBD1 or TRBD2, each matching 6 bases. The CDR3 spans 16 residues. Germline-derived CDR1 and CDR2 are SEHNR and FQNEAQ (reference sequence). Trimming cost V 0 bases and J 5 bases, with 17 bases left between them. The CDR3 loop reads CASSLARGEAGHEQYF. The CDR3 nucleotides are TGTGCCAGCAGCTTAGCTAGGGGGGAGGCCGGCCACGAGCAGTACTTC.

The chain links TRBV6-6 to TRBJ1-1; no reliable D call. The V end was cut by 4 bases, the J end by 0 bases, with 12 bases between. The CDR3 is 15 residues long. CDR1 is MNHNY, CDR2 SVGAGI, per germline (reference sequence). CDR3 DNA: TGTGCCAGCAGTTCCATATACGAGATGAACACTGAAGCTTTCTTT. Protein sequence: CASSSIYEMNTEAFF.

The chain is built from TRBV29-1 and TRBJ2-1; D is ambiguous. V was cut by 5 bases and J by 0 bases, with 8 bases left in between. This CDR3 has 13 residues. CDR1 is SQVTM and CDR2 is ANQGSEA in the germline V gene. The CDR3 nucleotides read TGCAGCGTTCTTACAGCCTCCTACAATGAGCAGTTCTTC. This sequence encodes CSVLTASYNEQFF.

The chain has TRBV4-3 and TRBJ2-1; D is perhaps TRBD2 (6 bases). V lost 0 bases to trimming and J lost 0 bases, with 12 bases between them. This CDR3 is 17 amino acids long. The germline gives CDR1 LGHNA, CDR2 YSLEER. The CDR3, as DNA: TGCGCCAGCAGCCAAGAGGGCGGGGCTCCCTCCTACAATGAGCAGTTCTTC. Encoded protein: CASSQEGGAPSYNEQFF.

The V and J genes are TRBV2 and TRBJ2-3; TRBD2 agrees at 11 bases. Losses at the gene ends were 6 bases for V and 0 bases for J; bases not matched to a gene: 5. This CDR3 contains 16 residues. CDR1 is SNHLY and CDR2 is FYNNEI in the germline V gene. CDR3 nucleotides: TGTGCCAGCAGGGAACTAGCGGGAGCTAGCACAGATACGCAGTATTTT. It is translated as CASRELAGASTDTQYF.

The chain carries TRBV28 and TRBJ2-2; D is undetermined. CDR3 length: 12 amino acids. Trimming took 11 bases from V and 5 from J, leaving 12 bases between them. Germline assignment: CDR1 MDHEN and CDR2 SYDVKM. CDR3 nucleotides: TGTGCCGGGATAAGTCGAACCGGGGAGCTGTTTTTT. Its translation: CAGISRTGELFF.

In its sample, this clone was seen once. This rearrangement joins TRBV6-6 to TRBJ2-3, with 8 nucleotides matching TRBD2. J lost 0 bases, V lost 6 bases, and 8 bases had no gene match. CDR3 size: 16 residues. In germline, CDR1 is MNHNY, CDR2 SVGAGI (reference sequence). CDR3 sequence: CASRSTPGGSTDTQYF. For the CDR3, the DNA is TGTGCCAGCAGAAGCACCCCGGGAGGGAGCACAGATACGCAGTATTTT.

V is TRBV28 and J is TRBJ1-4, with TRBD1 matching 11 bases. V gave up 5 bases and J gave up 10 bases; unmatched junction bases: 6. CDR3 length: 14 amino acids. The V gene's germline CDR1 is MDHEN and CDR2 SYDVKM. The CDR3 DNA follows: TGTGCCAGCAGTGGACAGGGGGCGCACGGAAAACTGTTTTTT. Translating gives CASSGQGAHGKLFF.

This chain connects TRBV27 to TRBJ2-7; TRBD2 might be the D (5 bases). Germline lookup yields CDR1 MNHEY and CDR2 SMNVEV (reference sequence). This CDR3 has 12 residues. V was trimmed by 8 bases and J by 3 bases, leaving 11 bases between them. The CDR3 coding sequence is TGTGCCAGCCGGGATTCTCACTACGAGCAGTACTTC. Protein sequence: CASRDSHYEQYF.

The chain carries TRBV7-9 and TRBJ1-1; D is undetermined. V lost 8 bases and J 3 bases, leaving 10 bases between the germline ends. Germline CDR1 reads SEHNR; CDR2 reads FQNEAQ (reference sequence). CDR3 length equals 12 residues. In nucleotides, the CDR3 is TGTGCCAGCGAAGAATGGGACACTGAAGCTTTCTTT. Protein product: CASEEWDTEAFF.

As DNA, the CDR3 is TGTGCCAGCAGTTCGGCAACTGGAAACACCATATATTTT. Amino acid sequence: CASSSATGNTIYF. The chain has TRBV28 and TRBJ1-3; D uncertain. The CDR3 contains 13 residues. Per the germline V gene, CDR1 is MDHEN and CDR2 is SYDVKM. The V gene lost 4 bases and the J gene lost 2 bases, with 6 bases spanning the gap. Looking up the rest from reference TRBV28 and TRBJ1-3 gives the full variable domain: DVKVTQSSRYLVKRTGEKVFLECVQDMDHENMFWYRQDPGLGLRLIYFSYDVKMKEKGDIPEGYSVSREKKERFSLILESASTNQTSMYLCASSSATGNTIYFGEGSWLTVV.

The rearrangement uses TRBV28 and TRBJ2-5; D is uncertain. Looked up from germline, CDR1 is MDHEN and CDR2 is SYDVKM. V was pared by 5 bases and J by 5 bases, with 15 bases between. CDR3 length equals 14 residues. CDR3 DNA sequence: TGTGCCAGCAGTCCCCATAGTAGCTCGGAGACCCAGTACTTC. Its translation is CASSPHSSSETQYF.

This chain links TRBV6-4 with TRBJ2-1; maybe TRBD2 (5 bases). The CDR3 covers 14 residues. CDR1 is MRHNA, CDR2 SNTAGT, per germline. V was pared by 8 bases and J by 8 bases, with 19 bases between. The CDR3 is CASRKGTGKHEQFF. The CDR3, as DNA: TGTGCCAGCCGAAAAGGTACCGGGAAACATGAGCAGTTCTTC.

This chain joins TRBV7-2 and TRBJ2-7; 8 bases match TRBD2. CDR1 and CDR2 from the germline V gene are SGHTA and FQGNSA. This CDR3 has 17 amino acids. Unmatched junction bases numbered 15, after V lost 4 bases and J lost 4 bases. This CDR3 is CASSSILLAEAGYEQYF. The CDR3 nucleotides read TGTGCCAGCAGCTCGATCTTACTAGCGGAAGCCGGGTACGAGCAGTACTTC.